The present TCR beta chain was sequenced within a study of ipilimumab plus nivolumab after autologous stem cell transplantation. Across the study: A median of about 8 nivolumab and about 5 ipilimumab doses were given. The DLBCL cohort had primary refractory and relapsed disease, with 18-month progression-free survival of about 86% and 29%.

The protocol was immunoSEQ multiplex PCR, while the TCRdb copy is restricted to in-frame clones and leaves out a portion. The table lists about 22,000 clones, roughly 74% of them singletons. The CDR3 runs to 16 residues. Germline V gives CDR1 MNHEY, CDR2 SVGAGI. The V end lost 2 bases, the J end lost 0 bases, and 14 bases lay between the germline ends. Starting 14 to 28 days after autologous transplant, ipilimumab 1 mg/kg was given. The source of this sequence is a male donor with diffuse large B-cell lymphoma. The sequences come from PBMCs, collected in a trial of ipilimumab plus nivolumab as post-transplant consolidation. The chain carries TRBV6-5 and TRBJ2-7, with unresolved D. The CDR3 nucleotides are TGTGCCAGCAGTTACGACGGCCTCGTGAGCTCCTACGAGCAGTACTTC. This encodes CASSYDGLVSSYEQYF.